A single sample gave rise to the 10 T cell receptor beta chains below, sequenced in a study of blood T cell repertoires in COVID-19. Sequenced by immunoSEQ multiplex PCR; TCRdb stores in-frame clones only, minus some. This table has about 260,000 clones, 65% to 90% appearing once. Sequenced material: peripheral blood. Receptors were obtained from a human donor in a cohort sampled during active COVID-19.

The chain links TRBV27 to TRBJ2-7; 13 bases line up with TRBD2. Per germline, CDR1 MNHEY and CDR2 SMNVEV (reference sequence). V was pared by 2 bases and J by 3 bases, with 10 bases of the junction left unmatched. CDR3 length: 18 residues. CDR3 protein: CASSLGLAGERGFYEQYF. As DNA, the CDR3 is TGTGCCAGCAGTTTAGGACTAGCGGGAGAAAGAGGGTTCTACGAGCAGTACTTC.

This chain uses TRBV5-6 with TRBJ1-1; 8 nucleotides align to TRBD1. Germline CDR1 reads SGHDT; CDR2 reads YYEEEE. Trimming at V came to 4 bases and at J to 11 bases, leaving 10 bases not matched to a gene. The CDR3 is 13 residues long. CDR3 in amino acids: CASSNRDRWWAFF. The CDR3 bases are TGTGCCAGCAGCAACCGGGACAGGTGGTGGGCTTTCTTT.

This clone was found once. The CDR3 sequence is CASSLRGNNEQFF. For the CDR3, the DNA is TGTGCCAGCAGCTTAAGGGGAAACAATGAGCAGTTCTTC. This chain uses TRBV7-9 with TRBJ2-1, with TRBD1 as a possible D gene (5 bases). Germline V gene data show CDR1 as SEHNR and CDR2 as FQNEAQ (reference sequence). V lost 2 bases and J lost 5, with 7 bases in between. The CDR3 consists of 13 residues.

The gene calls are TRBV30 and TRBJ2-7; D gene ambiguous. The CDR3 is made up of 13 amino acids. Germline V gives CDR1 GTSNPN, CDR2 SVGIG (reference sequence). V lost 3 bases, J lost 2 bases, and 11 bases lay in between. The CDR3 nucleotides read TGTGCCTGGAGAGCTAGTGCTACCTACGAGCAGTACTTC. This encodes CAWRASATYEQYF. Based on the CDR3 plus reference TRBV30 and TRBJ2-7, the full variable domain is SQTIHQWPATLVQPVGSPLSLECTVEGTSNPNLYWYRQAAGRGLQLLFYSVGIGQISSEVPQNLSASRPQDRQFILSSKKLLLSDSGFYLCAWRASATYEQYFGPGTRLTVT.

V and J are TRBV30 and TRBJ1-5; 9 bases match TRBD1. V lost 0 bases to trimming and J lost 5 bases; unmatched junction nucleotides: 2. The V gene's germline CDR1 is GTSNPN and CDR2 SVGIG (reference sequence). CDR3 length equals 14 residues. The CDR3: CAWSVDRGHQPQHF. CDR3 sequence (DNA): TGTGCCTGGAGTGTGGACAGGGGCCATCAGCCCCAGCATTTT.

The V call is TRBV10-3, the J call TRBJ2-1; TRBD2 might be the D (6 bases). In germline, CDR1 is ENHRY, CDR2 SYGVKD. V was shortened by 0 bases and J by 6 bases, with 15 bases between the two germline ends. This CDR3 contains 16 residues. The CDR3 sequence: CAISESGTGIGNEQFF. As DNA, the CDR3 is TGTGCCATCAGTGAGTCGGGGACTGGTATCGGCAATGAGCAGTTCTTC.

The V call is TRBV9, the J call TRBJ2-7; 9 bases line up with TRBD2. J gave up 5 bases and V 4 bases, and 10 bases lay outside the gene matches. Germline V gene sequence: CDR1 SGDLS, CDR2 YYNGEE. This CDR3 region has 15 residues. The CDR3 DNA reads TGTGCCAGCAGCAGGCGGGAGGGATCTAGCGACGAGCAGTACTTC. Protein: CASSRREGSSDEQYF. Looking up the rest from reference TRBV9 and TRBJ2-7 gives the full variable domain: DSGVTQTPKHLITATGQRVTLRCSPRSGDLSVYWYQQSLDQGLQFLIQYYNGEERAKGNILERFSAQQFPDLHSELNLSSLELGDSALYFCASSRREGSSDEQYFGPGTRLTVT.

This clone was counted only a few times. The chain is built from TRBV5-5 and TRBJ2-7, with D hard to call. This CDR3 has 14 residues. The germline V gene encodes CDR1 SGHKS and CDR2 YYEKEE (reference sequence). V gave up 0 bases and J gave up 4 bases, with 11 bases separating them. The CDR3 reads CASSLGNGLYEQYF. The CDR3 nucleotides read TGTGCCAGCAGCTTGGGAAATGGCCTTTACGAGCAGTACTTC.

The rearrangement joins TRBV5-3 to TRBJ2-7, with a tentative D call TRBD1 (5 bases). TRBV5-3 counts as an open reading frame of uncertain function. V was cut by 0 bases and J by 3 bases, with 10 bases left in between. This CDR3 has 14 residues. Here the CDR3 reads CARSLGQGSYEQYF. In DNA, the CDR3 is TGTGCCAGAAGCTTGGGGCAGGGTAGCTACGAGCAGTACTTC.

The chain combines TRBV7-9 with TRBJ1-6; D gene uncertain. Trimming pared 5 bases from V and 7 bases from J, leaving 12 bases between. Germline values: CDR1 SEHNR, CDR2 FQNEAQ (reference sequence). CDR3 length: 14 residues. CDR3 nucleotides: TGTGCCAGCAGCACCGGAGGCAGCAATTCACCCCTCCACTTT. Translating it yields CASSTGGSNSPLHF.